This T cell receptor (beta chain) was documented in a study of cytomegalovirus exposure and HLA in healthy donors. Overall study context: Later, an analysis reported that the 110 or so validation repertoires had used the same platform as the roughly 700 first-cohort repertoires. General observations from the study: Most TCR sequences proved rare, with some public TCRs found in many donors. Among TCR beta chains, those listed as cytomegalovirus-associated numbered around 180. According to a later analysis, TCR clusters from the first cohort tended to co-occur in the 120 or so validation repertoires.

About this clone itself: Its matching antigen is unknown.

The V gene lost 0 bases and the J gene lost 5 bases, with 16 bases spanning the gap. The germline gives CDR1 KGHSH, CDR2 LQKENI. This CDR3 is built from 16 residues. Method: immunoSEQ multiplex PCR; TCRdb's copy keeps in-frame clones and lacks some. The sample records about 120,000 clones, roughly 90% being singletons. The sample consisted of PBMCs. The source of this sequence is a woman under 30 in good health and CMV-seropositive. The chain uses TRBV18 and TRBJ1-2; D is uncertain. Written as DNA, the CDR3 is TGTGCCAGCTCACCACCGAATAGGAGCAGTCTTTATGGCTACACCTTC. Translation: CASSPPNRSSLYGYTF. Combining the CDR3 with reference TRBV18 and TRBJ1-2 gives the whole variable domain NAGVMQNPRHLVRRRGQEARLRCSPMKGHSHVYWYRQLPEEGLKFMVYLQKENIIDESGMPKERFSAEFPKEGPSILRIQQVVRGDSAAYFCASSPPNRSSLYGYTFGSGTRLTVV.